Following are 15 T cell receptor beta chains from one sample sequenced in a study of CD8 T cells in Susac syndrome. It was with random hexamers that roughly 0.5 to 1 ug RNA was reverse transcribed. TCRdb re-derived calls from the immunoSEQ multiplex PCR reads in MiXCR, one entry per CDR3 protein. Here the sample spans about 180,000 distinct CDR3 sequences, roughly 95% being singletons. What was sequenced was CD4+ T cells from PBMCs. The receptors here all came from a human donor with multiple sclerosis.

The CDR3 is CASSQDTTGGGRYTF. As DNA, the CDR3 is TGTGCCAGCAGCCAAGATACGACAGGGGGCGGTCGCTACACCTTC. The chain recombines TRBV4-2 with TRBJ1-2; 10 bases map to TRBD1. J lost 9 bases, V lost 0 bases, and 7 bases had no gene match. The CDR3 runs to 15 residues. Germline V gene lookup returns CDR1 LGHNA and CDR2 YNFKEQ.

This chain connects TRBV29-1 to TRBJ2-7; D perhaps matches TRBD1 (5 bases). V was pared by 2 bases and J by 5 bases, with 10 bases between. Germline CDR1 SQVTM, CDR2 ANQGSEA. The CDR3 is made up of 12 amino acids. CDR3 bases: TGCAGCGTTGAACAGGGTAGAAACGAGCAGTACTTC. It specifies CSVEQGRNEQYF.

The chain links TRBV27 to TRBJ1-1, with 7 nucleotides matching TRBD1. Unmatched junction bases numbered 8, after V lost 2 bases and J lost 8 bases. The CDR3 length is 14 residues. From germline, CDR1 is MNHEY and CDR2 SMNVEV (reference sequence). The CDR3 loop reads CASSLAEDRAEAFF. The CDR3 nucleotides are TGTGCCAGCAGTTTAGCGGAAGACAGGGCCGAAGCTTTCTTT.

The chain has TRBV20-1 and TRBJ1-5, with TRBD1 as a possible D gene (6 bases). The CDR3 sequence is 12 residues long. Looked up from germline, CDR1 is DFQATT and CDR2 is SNEGSKA (reference sequence). V was clipped by 6 bases and J by 7 bases, with 13 bases between them. The CDR3 sequence is CSASAGAQPQHF. The CDR3 region has the DNA TGCAGTGCCTCCGCAGGGGCCCAGCCCCAGCATTTT.

This clonotype came up once. The V gene is TRBV23-1, the J gene TRBJ1-5; 7 positions match TRBD1. TRBV23-1 belongs to the ORF category, with a function that is uncertain. CDR3 length: 19 residues. Trimming removed 2 bases from V and 2 bases from J; junction bases left unmatched: 15. This CDR3 reads CASSQDTLRQGRGNQPQHF. The CDR3, as DNA: TGCGCCAGCAGTCAAGACACCTTAAGACAGGGACGAGGCAATCAGCCCCAGCATTTT.

This CDR3 is CASSLPDRGSTDTQYF. The CDR3 DNA reads as TGTGCCAGCAGTTTACCCGACCGGGGGAGTACAGATACGCAGTATTTT. The V gene is TRBV27, the J gene TRBJ2-3, with D possibly matching TRBD2 (6 bases). Germline V gene sequence: CDR1 MNHEY, CDR2 SMNVEV (reference sequence). The CDR3 sequence is 16 residues long. Trimming removed 2 bases at V and 3 bases at J, with 15 bases between.

The rearrangement uses TRBV29-1 and TRBJ1-1, with D uncertain. V was cut by 1 base and J by 0 bases, with 27 bases left in between. Germline V gene lookup returns CDR1 SQVTM and CDR2 ANQGSEA. The CDR3 totals 20 residues. The CDR3 coding sequence is TGCAGCGTTGAAGTTGCCGATCGGGCCCCCGGGCCGTCAATGAACACTGAAGCTTTCTTT. Protein sequence: CSVEVADRAPGPSMNTEAFF.

This clonotype came up once. V is TRBV30 and J is TRBJ2-7, with D tentatively TRBD1 (5 bases). The germline CDR1 and CDR2 sequences are GTSNPN and SVGIG (reference sequence). Deletions cut 7 bases from V and 3 bases from J, with 16 bases between. The CDR3 length is 13 residues. As DNA, the CDR3 is TGTGCCTCCACGGCAGGCGGACACTACGAGCAGTACTTC. Residues: CASTAGGHYEQYF.

The V gene is TRBV20-1, the J gene TRBJ1-1; unclear D gene. Trimming stripped 3 bases from V and 1 base from J, with 12 bases between. The germline CDR1 and CDR2 sequences are DFQATT and SNEGSKA (reference sequence). The CDR3 runs 14 residues. The DNA for the CDR3 is TGCAGTGCTAGGGGTACTTGGGAGAACACTGAAGCTTTCTTT. Protein: CSARGTWENTEAFF.

The V call is TRBV5-1, the J call TRBJ2-4; 7 nucleotides line up with TRBD1. V shed 4 bases and J 13 bases; nucleotides not matched to a gene: 8. The CDR3 spans 12 residues. Germline CDR1 and CDR2: SGHRS and YFSETQ. CDR3 DNA: TGCGCCAGCAGCGGAGACAGGGTTCCCCAGTACTTC. This sequence encodes CASSGDRVPQYF.

CDR3 sequence: CASRVTGVWETQYF. The DNA of the CDR3 is TGTGCCAGCAGAGTGACAGGGGTTTGGGAGACCCAGTACTTC. J is TRBJ2-5 and V is TRBV6-6; 8 bases fit TRBD1. The ends lost 6 bases at V and 5 bases at J; junction bases unmatched: 8. The length of the CDR3 is 14 residues. From germline, CDR1 is MNHNY and CDR2 SVGAGI (reference sequence).

The J gene is TRBJ1-5, the V gene TRBV12-3 or TRBV12-4, with D hard to call. The CDR3 sequence is 18 residues long. Trimming took off 6 bases at V and 1 base at J, with 22 bases between the two ends. The CDR3 DNA is TGTGCCAGCAGCCTGTTAAACTTCGAGGGATTGAGCAATCAGCCCCAGCATTTT. The encoded protein is CASSLLNFEGLSNQPQHF.

This rearrangement joins TRBV29-1 to TRBJ1-4; perhaps TRBD1 as D (5 bases). Germline V gives CDR1 SQVTM, CDR2 ANQGSEA. The CDR3 is 13 residues long. Deletions cut 6 bases from V and 4 bases from J, with 12 bases between. CDR3 amino acids: CSVPGAVNEKLFF. The CDR3 nucleotides read TGCAGCGTCCCCGGGGCCGTTAATGAAAAACTGTTTTTT. The full variable domain, with the rest looked up from reference TRBV29-1 and TRBJ1-4, is SAVISQKPSRDICQRGTSLTIQCQVDSQVTMMFWYRQQPGQSLTLIATANQGSEATYESGFVIDKFPISRPNLTFSTLTVSNMSPEDSSIYLCSVPGAVNEKLFFGSGTQLSVL.

The gene calls are TRBV5-1 and TRBJ2-3; 7 bases map to TRBD2. In germline, CDR1 is SGHRS, CDR2 YFSETQ. J was trimmed by 9 bases and V by 0 bases; bases with no gene match: 4. This CDR3 has 13 amino acids. CDR3 in amino acids: CASSLDDGGTQYF. Here the CDR3 DNA reads TGCGCCAGCAGCTTGGATGACGGGGGGACGCAGTATTTT.

This clonotype was counted a single time. The gene calls are TRBV3-1 and TRBJ1-2, with D hard to call. Trimming shortened V by 5 bases and J by 3 bases, and 13 bases separated the two germline ends. The CDR3 is 14 residues long. CDR1 and CDR2 from the germline V gene are LGHDT and YNNKEL (reference sequence). The CDR3 region has the DNA TGTGCCAGCAGCTCCCAGATGGCCCACTATGGCTACACCTTC. It codes for CASSSQMAHYGYTF.